This is a list of T cell receptor beta chains from one sample in a study of blood T cell repertoires in COVID-19. TCRdb keeps only in-frame clones here, not all; method: immunoSEQ multiplex PCR. The sample lists 180,000 or so clones, over 80% occurring once. The sequenced sample was PBMCs or T cells enriched from blood (not recorded which). The receptors shown here come from a woman in her sixties who had recovered from COVID-19. Both conserved end residues are part of each CDR3. A D gene is named only where the DNA matches it firmly. A row's size may be missing; if present it is once, few, many or a size class.

v_call	clone_size	d_call	j_call	cdr3_nt	cdr3_aa
TRBV30	.	.	TRBJ1-5	TGTGCCTGGAGTGGCGGGGGAAGTCAGCCCCAGCATTTT	CAWSGGGSQPQHF
TRBV5-1	.	TRBD1	TRBJ1-1	TGCGCCAGCAGCTTGTATGGGACAGGGGGCACTGAAGCTTTCTTT	CASSLYGTGGTEAFF
TRBV6-5	.	TRBD1	TRBJ2-1	TGTGCCAGCAGATTTGGACAGGGGTACAATGAGCAGTTCTTC	CASRFGQGYNEQFF
TRBV2	.	.	TRBJ2-7	TGTGCCAGCAGTGTTCAGGTGCTGGGTTCCTACGAGCAGTACTTC	CASSVQVLGSYEQYF
TRBV18	once	.	TRBJ1-3	TGTGCCAGCTCACCGAGTACTCCATCCTCTGGAAACACCATATATTTT	CASSPSTPSSGNTIYF
TRBV5-4	.	TRBD1	TRBJ2-1	TGTGCCAGCAGACCAGGACAGGGGAGGACCTACAATGAGCAGTTCTTC	CASRPGQGRTYNEQFF
TRBV7-9	.	.	TRBJ2-3	TGTGCCAGCAGCTACAGCGGCCTCACAGATACGCAGTATTTT	CASSYSGLTDTQYF
TRBV28	.	TRBD2	TRBJ2-1	TGTGCCAGCAGTTTGGGCGGACTAGCGGGAGTATATGAGCAGTTCTTC	CASSLGGLAGVYEQFF
TRBV10-2	.	TRBD1	TRBJ1-1	TGCGCCAGCAGCGGGGACAGTCTTGAAGCTTTCTTT	CASSGDSLEAFF
TRBV10-3	.	.	TRBJ1-1	TGTGCCATCAGTGATCAGATGAACACTGAAGCTTTCTTT	CAISDQMNTEAFF
TRBV5-4	.	TRBD2	TRBJ2-1	TGTGCCAGCAGCTTGGGTGCGGGATACGGACTAGCGGGAGGGGTAAATGAGCAGTTCTTC	CASSLGAGYGLAGGVNEQFF
TRBV5-1	.	.	TRBJ1-1	TGCGCCAGCAGCCCTTTCGAGCCTACAGGAGTGGGGAACACTGAAGCTTTCTTT	CASSPFEPTGVGNTEAFF
TRBV11-2	.	.	TRBJ2-3	TGTGCCAGCCGCCAGGGTTGGAACACAGATACGCAGTATTTT	CASRQGWNTDTQYF
TRBV18	.	TRBD1	TRBJ1-6	TGTGCCAGCTCACCACCGGGACAGGGCAATTCACCCCTCCACTTT	CASSPPGQGNSPLHF
TRBV19	.	.	TRBJ1-1	TGTGCCAGTATGGGGGCAAGTGAAGCTTTCTTT	CASMGASEAFF
TRBV2	.	.	TRBJ1-6	TGTGCCAGCAATGGCGGATATAATTCACCCCTCCACTTT	CASNGGYNSPLHF
TRBV7-2	.	.	TRBJ2-7	TGTGCCAGCAGCTCTAACAGGGTCTCCTACGAGCAGTACTTC	CASSSNRVSYEQYF
TRBV24-1	.	TRBD1	TRBJ2-5	TGTGCCACCAGGGGGACAGGTGGGACGCAAGAGACCCAGTACTTC	CATRGTGGTQETQYF
TRBV7-8	once	.	TRBJ1-1	TGTGCCAGCAGCTTTGGATATGAGCGAGAGACTGAAGCTTTCTTT	CASSFGYERETEAFF
TRBV19	.	.	TRBJ2-1	TGTGCCAGTAGTATAGATCTTCTGTACAATGAGCAGTTCTTC	CASSIDLLYNEQFF
TRBV10-2	.	TRBD2	TRBJ2-5	TGCGCCAGCTCGGGGGAGGGAAAGGGAGAGACCCAGTACTTC	CASSGEGKGETQYF
TRBV7-6	.	TRBD1	TRBJ2-7	TGTGCCAGCAGCGCCGGGACAGGGTATCCCTTGTACGAGCAGTACTTC	CASSAGTGYPLYEQYF
TRBV6-5	once	TRBD1	TRBJ1-1	TGTGCCAGCCTCAGGGGGGCTGGGAACACTGAAGCTTTCTTT	CASLRGAGNTEAFF
TRBV11-2	.	.	TRBJ2-7	TGTGCCAGCAGTCCTACGGGGCCCGGGGGAGGAAACTTC	CASSPTGPGGGNF
TRBV5-1	.	.	TRBJ2-5	TGCGCCAGCAGCTTCTCCGGGACGGGGGAAGAGACCCAGTACTTC	CASSFSGTGEETQYF
TRBV27	.	.	TRBJ1-1	TGTGCCAGCAGTTTATTCGGGGACACCAAGAACACTGAAGCTTTCTTT	CASSLFGDTKNTEAFF
TRBV6-4	.	.	TRBJ2-2	TGTGCCAGCAAGGCGGGGTCGAGGAACACCGGGGAGCTGTTTTTT	CASKAGSRNTGELFF
TRBV12-3/TRBV12-4	.	TRBD2	TRBJ2-3	TGTGCCATCAAGCGGGGGGGCGTAGATACGCAGTATTTT	CAIKRGGVDTQYF
TRBV10-1	few	TRBD2	TRBJ2-2	TGCGCCAGCAGCGGGGGACTAGCGTTTACCGGGGAGCTGTTTTTT	CASSGGLAFTGELFF
TRBV7-3	.	TRBD2	TRBJ2-1	TGTGCCAGCAGCTTATGGGCTAGCGGGGAAAACAATGAGCAGTTCTTC	CASSLWASGENNEQFF
TRBV5-1	.	TRBD1	TRBJ1-5	TGCGCCAGCAGCTTGGCCGGACAGGGAGGGCAGCCCCAGCATTTT	CASSLAGQGGQPQHF
TRBV5-1	few	.	TRBJ2-2	TGCGCCAGCACACAGGACACGAACACCGGGGAGCTGTTTTTT	CASTQDTNTGELFF
TRBV5-5	.	.	TRBJ1-2	TGTGCCAGCAGCGCTGGACAGAGTTACATTTCTAACTATGGCTACACCTTC	CASSAGQSYISNYGYTF
TRBV11-2	.	.	TRBJ1-1	TGTGCCAGCAGCCGGCCGGGGGGCCGGAACACTGAAGCTTTCTTT	CASSRPGGRNTEAFF
TRBV5-1	.	.	TRBJ1-1	TGCGCCAGCAGCCCGACTCCTGGCTGGCAGGGAAGCCCTGAAGCTTTCTTT	CASSPTPGWQGSPEAFF
TRBV30	.	TRBD1	TRBJ2-1	TGTGCCTGGTCTAAGTGGACAGGGCCCCCCTACAATGAGCAGTTCTTC	CAWSKWTGPPYNEQFF
TRBV30	.	.	TRBJ1-5	TGTGCCTGGAGTGCCCCCTTCCCAGGTTTATACAATCAGCCCCAGCATTTT	CAWSAPFPGLYNQPQHF
TRBV28	.	.	TRBJ1-2	TGTGCCAGCAGTTTACTCAACTCCGGGTATGGCTACACCTTC	CASSLLNSGYGYTF
TRBV11-2	.	.	TRBJ2-7	TGTGCCAGCAGCCCGGGGGACTACGAGCAGTACTTC	CASSPGDYEQYF
TRBV28	.	TRBD1	TRBJ2-7	TGTGCCAGCAGTTTGGGACAGGGTCCCGAGCAGTACTTC	CASSLGQGPEQYF
TRBV2	.	.	TRBJ2-1	TGTGCCAGCAGTGTACGGGGTAGCTCCTACAATGAGCAGTTCTTC	CASSVRGSSYNEQFF
TRBV5-1	.	TRBD1	TRBJ1-4	TGCGCCAGCAGCTTGGGACAGGGTAGTGAAAAACTGTTTTTT	CASSLGQGSEKLFF
TRBV15	.	TRBD1	TRBJ2-6	TGTGCCACCAGCCCAGGGACAGGGCTAATCTCTGGGGCCAACGTCCTGACTTTC	CATSPGTGLISGANVLTF
TRBV3-1/TRBV3-2	many	.	TRBJ1-2	TGTGCCAGCAGCCAAGATGGTCAGGGAAGGCATGGCTACACCTTC	CASSQDGQGRHGYTF
TRBV27	.	TRBD1	TRBJ1-1	TGTGCCAGCAGTTTATCCCAGGGGGCAGGGACTGAAGCTTTCTTT	CASSLSQGAGTEAFF